The next 25 T cell receptor beta chains were all read from a single sample in a study of beta chain features in type 1 diabetes. The study, taken as a whole, reports: Across all four CD4+ subsets, people with type 1 diabetes showed modestly shorter TCRB CDR3s.

Antigens for these TCRs are unknown. Of the isolated RNA, all was reverse transcribed, and so the sequenced material was expressed TCRB transcripts. Libraries were prepared by immunoSEQ multiplex PCR; TCRdb keeps only in-frame clonotypes and omits some of them. The sample gives about 190,000 clones, 6% to 9% of which show up once; 0.5% is in the top ten. Source material: central memory CD4+ T cells from blood. These receptors came from a man between 18 and 29 years old with type 1 diabetes.

This clone was found a few times. The CDR3 is CASSLGLRGTDTQYF. The CDR3 bases are TGCGCCAGCAGCTTGGGTCTGCGAGGCACAGATACGCAGTATTTT. This chain links TRBV5-1 with TRBJ2-3; D gene ambiguous. CDR3 length: 15 amino acids. V lost 0 bases and J 1 base, leaving 9 bases between the germline ends. CDR1 and CDR2 (germline): SGHRS, YFSETQ.

The CDR3 region is CAISDQIRGQDTQYF. DNA for the CDR3: TGTGCCATCAGTGATCAAATCAGGGGGCAAGATACGCAGTATTTT. The chain couples TRBV10-3 to TRBJ2-3; 8 bases align to TRBD1. The CDR3 is 15 amino acids. CDR1 and CDR2 from the germline V gene are ENHRY and SYGVKD. V gave up 3 bases and J gave up 5 bases; unmatched junction bases: 7.

This chain connects TRBV7-2 to TRBJ2-5; 7 positions agree with TRBD2. The junction had 13 bases not matched to a gene; V was cut back by 4 bases and J by 5 bases. The CDR3 is 16 amino acids. Germline V gives CDR1 SGHTA, CDR2 FQGNSA. DNA of the CDR3: TGTGCCAGCAGCTCCGCGGGAGCAGGGCGGCGGGAGACCCAGTACTTC. Translating gives CASSSAGAGRRETQYF. The full variable domain, in which reference TRBV7-2 and TRBJ2-5 provide the parts outside the CDR3, is GAGVSQSPSNKVTEKGKDVELRCDPISGHTALYWYRQSLGQGLEFLIYFQGNSAPDKSGLPSDRFSAERTGGSVSTLTIQRTQQEDSAVYLCASSSAGAGRRETQYFGPGTRLLVL.

This chain uses TRBV4-2 with TRBJ1-6, with unresolved D. V gave up 1 base and J gave up 4 bases, with 8 bases separating them. Germline CDR1 and CDR2: LGHNA and YNFKEQ. This CDR3 has 15 amino acids. The CDR3 region has the DNA TGTGCCAGCAGCCAAGGGCCAGGTTATAATTCACCCCTCCACTTT. Encoded protein: CASSQGPGYNSPLHF.

This clone has more than one count but fewer than ten. The chain combines TRBV6-5 with TRBJ2-3; no definite D call. The V end was cut by 6 bases, the J end by 5 bases, with 15 bases between. This CDR3 spans 14 amino acids. CDR1 is MNHEY, CDR2 SVGAGI, per germline. The chain's CDR3 is CASSLAQAQDTQYF. The CDR3 DNA follows: TGTGCCAGCAGCCTTGCCCAAGCGCAAGATACGCAGTATTTT.

This rearrangement joins TRBV27 to TRBJ2-1, with D maybe TRBD1 (5 bases). The CDR3 loop spans 15 amino acids. Looked up from germline, CDR1 is MNHEY and CDR2 is SMNVEV (reference sequence). Trimming stripped 2 bases from V and 0 bases from J, with 8 bases between. CDR3 protein: CASSLMTVSYNEQFF. CDR3 sequence (DNA): TGTGCCAGCAGTTTAATGACAGTCTCCTACAATGAGCAGTTCTTC.

V is TRBV5-1 and J is TRBJ2-3, with a weak D call TRBD1 (5 bases). V was pared by 1 base and J by 6 bases, with 12 bases between. CDR3 length: 14 amino acids. Germline V gene data show CDR1 as SGHRS and CDR2 as YFSETQ. CDR3 nucleotides: TGCGCCAGCAGCTTGCGCAGGGTCACGGATACGCAGTATTTT. It encodes CASSLRRVTDTQYF. Full variable domain (remainder filled in from reference TRBV5-1 and TRBJ2-3): KAGVTQTPRYLIKTRGQQVTLSCSPISGHRSVSWYQQTPGQGLQFLFEYFSETQRNKGNFPGRFSGRQFSNSRSEMNVSTLELGDSALYLCASSLRRVTDTQYFGPGTRLTVL.

The chain joins TRBV4-1 to TRBJ2-7; TRBD1 is a possible D gene (6 bases). The CDR3 has 13 amino acids. V lost 2 bases, J lost 3 bases, and 8 bases lay in between. In germline, CDR1 is MGHRA, CDR2 YSYEKL. CDR3 residues: CASSQQQGYEQYF. The CDR3 region has the DNA TGCGCCAGCAGCCAACAACAGGGCTACGAGCAGTACTTC.

The V gene is TRBV5-1, the J gene TRBJ2-1; 11 positions match TRBD2. The CDR3 length is 16 residues. Losses at the gene ends were 4 bases for V and 3 bases for J; bases not matched to a gene: 6. Per the germline V gene, CDR1 is SGHRS and CDR2 is YFSETQ. The CDR3 DNA reads as TGCGCCAGCAGCGGAACGACTAGCGGGGACTACAATGAGCAGTTCTTC. Encoded protein: CASSGTTSGDYNEQFF.

The V call is TRBV5-8, the J call TRBJ2-7; D is ambiguous. CDR1 is SGHTS and CDR2 is YDEGEE in the germline V gene. The CDR3 contains 11 residues. V lost 3 bases and J 4 bases, leaving 5 bases between the germline ends. CDR3 sequence reads: CASSSQYEQYF. The DNA for the CDR3 is TGTGCCAGCAGCTCACAGTACGAGCAGTACTTC.

The rearrangement uses TRBV18 and TRBJ1-1; tentatively, D is TRBD1 (5 bases). From germline, CDR1 is KGHSH and CDR2 LQKENI. CDR3 size: 17 residues. The ends were cut back, 1 base at V and 0 bases at J, with 15 bases in the middle. CDR3 DNA sequence: TGTGCCAGCTCACCACGACAGCCAAATACCATGAACACTGAAGCTTTCTTT. Amino acids: CASSPRQPNTMNTEAFF.

The rearrangement uses TRBV5-1 and TRBJ2-5; perhaps TRBD2 as D (6 bases). Germline loops: CDR1 SGHRS, CDR2 YFSETQ. The CDR3 consists of 16 residues. The V end was cut by 3 bases, the J end by 4 bases, with 19 bases between. The CDR3: CASSSRGSAGRETQYF. As DNA, the CDR3 is TGCGCCAGCAGCTCCCGGGGGTCGGCAGGGAGAGAGACCCAGTACTTC.

This clone was seen a handful of times. This rearrangement joins TRBV18 to TRBJ1-3; D is undetermined. Germline CDR1 reads KGHSH; CDR2 reads LQKENI. V lost 4 bases and J 5 bases, leaving 12 bases between the germline ends. The length of the CDR3 is 14 residues. The CDR3 DNA is TGTGCCAGCTCACAGGAGGTGGGAAGAAACACCATATATTTT. Translated: CASSQEVGRNTIYF.

There are a few counts of this clone. The chain combines TRBV7-2 with TRBJ2-1; D is ambiguous. CDR3 length: 13 residues. The V gene lost 2 bases and the J gene lost 5 bases, with 7 bases spanning the gap. CDR1 is SGHTA and CDR2 is FQGNSA in the germline V gene. The CDR3 region is CASSLTGNNEQFF. The DNA for the CDR3 is TGTGCCAGCAGCTTAACGGGTAACAATGAGCAGTTCTTC.

The chain recombines TRBV6-1 with TRBJ2-7, with D possibly TRBD1 on 5 matching bases. Trimming removed 1 base from V and 0 bases from J, with 13 bases in between. Per the germline V gene, CDR1 is MNHNS and CDR2 is SASEGT. This CDR3 is 16 amino acids long. The CDR3 nucleotides are TGTGCCAGCAGTGAAGGGTGGGGCAGGAGCTCCTACGAGCAGTACTTC. Amino acids: CASSEGWGRSSYEQYF.

The rearrangement joins TRBV7-7 to TRBJ2-5, with a weak D call TRBD1 (5 bases). V was trimmed by 2 bases and J by 2 bases, leaving 6 bases between them. This CDR3 contains 13 residues. Germline CDR1 reads SSHAT; CDR2 reads FNYEAQ (reference sequence). The CDR3 is CASSLNRQETQYF. Here the CDR3 DNA reads TGTGCCAGCAGCTTAAACAGGCAAGAGACCCAGTACTTC.

In this sample, this clone turned up a few times. The V gene is TRBV7-2, the J gene TRBJ1-5; D might be TRBD1 (5 bases). Germline-derived CDR1 and CDR2 are SGHTA and FQGNSA. The CDR3 sequence is 15 residues long. Trimming took off 4 bases at V and 7 bases at J, with 17 bases between the two ends. The CDR3 DNA sequence: TGTGCCAGCAGCTCGGGGCGGCGGGGAGAACAGCCCCAGCATTTT. Translation: CASSSGRRGEQPQHF.

The chain links TRBV30 to TRBJ2-1; 8 bases are shared with TRBD2. Germline lookup yields CDR1 GTSNPN and CDR2 SVGIG (reference sequence). This CDR3 region has 15 residues. Trimming at V came to 3 bases and at J to 3 bases, leaving 7 bases not matched to a gene. CDR3 DNA sequence: TGTGCCTGGAGGCCTTTAGCGGGACACTACAATGAGCAGTTCTTC. Protein product: CAWRPLAGHYNEQFF.

This clone occurred a few times. V is TRBV18 and J is TRBJ1-5; a weak D match, TRBD1 (5 bases). V lost 1 base, J lost 7 bases, and 11 bases lay in between. Germline-derived CDR1 and CDR2 are KGHSH and LQKENI. This CDR3 is 14 amino acids long. CDR3 amino acids: CASSPQGGEQPQHF. CDR3 coding DNA: TGTGCCAGCTCACCACAAGGAGGGGAACAGCCCCAGCATTTT.

In this sample, this clone turned up a few times. The J gene is TRBJ2-7, the V gene TRBV28; the match to TRBD1 covers 8 bases. This CDR3 spans 14 amino acids. The V gene's germline CDR1 is MDHEN and CDR2 SYDVKM. The J segment lost 2 bases and the V segment lost 7 bases, leaving 7 bases of the junction unmatched. For the CDR3, the DNA is TGTGCCAGCACCCTTCGGGACAGGCCCTACGAGCAGTACTTC. It codes for CASTLRDRPYEQYF.

The V gene is TRBV7-6, the J gene TRBJ2-2; D remains ambiguous. Per the germline V gene, CDR1 is SGHVS and CDR2 is FNYEAQ. Trimming took off 1 base at V and 8 bases at J, with 8 bases between the two ends. The CDR3 runs to 13 residues. In DNA form, the CDR3 reads TGTGCCAGCAGCTTAGAGCTTTGGGGGGAGCTGTTTTTT. Protein product: CASSLELWGELFF.

This chain joins TRBV11-2 and TRBJ1-6; D perhaps matches TRBD1 (6 bases). This CDR3 is 14 amino acids long. V shed 3 bases and J shed 9 bases, with 12 bases lying between them. Looked up from germline, CDR1 is SGHAT and CDR2 is FQNNGV. CDR3 nucleotide sequence: TGTGCCAGCAGCTTGTCCAGGGGTCGTTCACCCCTCCACTTT. It codes for CASSLSRGRSPLHF.

This clone was seen only a few times. J is TRBJ1-2 and V is TRBV12-2. TRBV12-2 is a pseudogene locus. The CDR3 spans 10 residues. DNA for the CDR3: TGTGCAAGTCGTACTAATGGCTACACCTTC. Protein: CASRTNGYTF.

This chain joins TRBV7-2 and TRBJ2-3, with 7 bases matching TRBD2. This CDR3 is 15 amino acids long. Germline lookup yields CDR1 SGHTA and CDR2 FQGNSA. V gave up 5 bases and J gave up 9 bases; unmatched junction bases: 14. The CDR3 sequence: CASSPGAGEGTTQYF. In nucleotides, the CDR3 is TGTGCCAGCAGCCCCGGGGCGGGAGAGGGGACCACGCAGTATTTT. The full variable domain, completed using reference TRBV7-2 and TRBJ2-3, is GAGVSQSPSNKVTEKGKDVELRCDPISGHTALYWYRQSLGQGLEFLIYFQGNSAPDKSGLPSDRFSAERTGGSVSTLTIQRTQQEDSAVYLCASSPGAGEGTTQYFGPGTRLTVL.

This clone was detected only a few times. V usage is TRBV6-5 and J usage is TRBJ2-1, with 12 bases that match TRBD2. The J segment lost 7 bases and the V segment lost 4 bases, leaving 8 bases of the junction unmatched. The CDR3 contains 16 residues. The V gene's germline CDR1 is MNHEY and CDR2 SVGAGI. CDR3 region: CASSSRTSGGRNEQFF. CDR3 bases: TGTGCCAGCAGTTCCCGCACTAGCGGGGGGAGGAATGAGCAGTTCTTC.